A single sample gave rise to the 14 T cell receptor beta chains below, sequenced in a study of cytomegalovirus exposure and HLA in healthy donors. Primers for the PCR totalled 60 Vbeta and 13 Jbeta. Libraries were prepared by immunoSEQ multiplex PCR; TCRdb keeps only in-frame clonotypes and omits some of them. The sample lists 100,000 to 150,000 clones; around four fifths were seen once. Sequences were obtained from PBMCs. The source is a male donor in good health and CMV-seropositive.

CDR3 sequence: CASSLNGGELAGNNEQFF. In DNA form, the CDR3 reads TGTGCCAGCAGCTTAAACGGGGGAGAACTAGCGGGAAACAATGAGCAGTTCTTC. This chain connects TRBV7-3 to TRBJ2-1; 10 bases map to TRBD2. V shed 1 base, J shed 5 bases, and the junction held 11 bases outside the gene matches. The CDR3 length is 18 residues. Germline V gene sequence: CDR1 SGHTA, CDR2 FQGTGA.

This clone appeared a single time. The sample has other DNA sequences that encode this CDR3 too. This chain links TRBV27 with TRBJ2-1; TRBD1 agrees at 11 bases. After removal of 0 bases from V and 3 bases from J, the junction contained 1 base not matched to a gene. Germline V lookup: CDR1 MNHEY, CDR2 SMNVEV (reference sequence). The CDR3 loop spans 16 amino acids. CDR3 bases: TGTGCCAGCAGTTTATCAGGGACAGGGGGCTACAATGAGCAGTTCTTC. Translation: CASSLSGTGGYNEQFF.

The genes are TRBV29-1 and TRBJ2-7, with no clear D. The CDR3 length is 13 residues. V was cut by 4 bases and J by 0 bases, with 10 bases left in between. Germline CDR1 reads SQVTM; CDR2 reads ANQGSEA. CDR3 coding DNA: TGCAGCGTTGCCCCGTATAGCTCCTACGAGCAGTACTTC. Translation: CSVAPYSSYEQYF.

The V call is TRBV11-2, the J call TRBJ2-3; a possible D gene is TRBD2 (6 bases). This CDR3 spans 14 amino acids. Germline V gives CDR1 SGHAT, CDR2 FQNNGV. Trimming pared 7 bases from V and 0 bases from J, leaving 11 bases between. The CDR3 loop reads CASMIGSSTDTQYF. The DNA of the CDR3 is TGTGCCAGCATGATCGGGAGCAGCACAGATACGCAGTATTTT.

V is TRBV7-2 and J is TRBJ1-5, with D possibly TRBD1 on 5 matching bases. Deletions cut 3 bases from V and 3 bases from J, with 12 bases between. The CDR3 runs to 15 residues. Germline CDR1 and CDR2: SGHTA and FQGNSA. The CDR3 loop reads CASSFSGQTNQPQHF. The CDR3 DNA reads TGTGCCAGCAGCTTTTCAGGGCAGACCAATCAGCCCCAGCATTTT. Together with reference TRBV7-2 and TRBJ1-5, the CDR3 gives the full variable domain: GAGVSQSPSNKVTEKGKDVELRCDPISGHTALYWYRQSLGQGLEFLIYFQGNSAPDKSGLPSDRFSAERTGGSVSTLTIQRTQQEDSAVYLCASSFSGQTNQPQHFGDGTRLSIL.

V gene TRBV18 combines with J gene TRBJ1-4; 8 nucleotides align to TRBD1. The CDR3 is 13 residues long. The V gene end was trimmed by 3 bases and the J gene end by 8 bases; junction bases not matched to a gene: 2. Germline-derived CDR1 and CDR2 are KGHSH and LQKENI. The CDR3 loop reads CASSPQGAEKLFF. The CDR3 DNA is TGTGCCAGCTCACCTCAGGGGGCAGAAAAACTGTTTTTT.

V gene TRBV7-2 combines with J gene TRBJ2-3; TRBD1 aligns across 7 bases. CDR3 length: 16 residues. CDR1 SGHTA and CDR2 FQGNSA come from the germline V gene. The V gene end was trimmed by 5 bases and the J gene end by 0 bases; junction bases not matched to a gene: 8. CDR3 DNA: TGTGCCAGCAGCCCCATCGGGACAGCTAGCACAGATACGCAGTATTTT. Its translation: CASSPIGTASTDTQYF.

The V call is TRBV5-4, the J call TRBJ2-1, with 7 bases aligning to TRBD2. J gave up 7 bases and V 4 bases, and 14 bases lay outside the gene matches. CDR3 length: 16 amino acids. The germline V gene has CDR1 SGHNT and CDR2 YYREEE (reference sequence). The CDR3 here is CASSREIASGLNEQFF. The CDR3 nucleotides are TGTGCCAGCAGCCGGGAGATCGCTAGCGGTTTAAATGAGCAGTTCTTC.

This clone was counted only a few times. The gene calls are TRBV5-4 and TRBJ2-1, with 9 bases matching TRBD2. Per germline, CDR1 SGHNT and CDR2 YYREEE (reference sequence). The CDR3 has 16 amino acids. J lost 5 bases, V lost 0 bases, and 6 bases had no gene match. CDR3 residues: CASSLGAGGPNNEQFF. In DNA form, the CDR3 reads TGTGCCAGCAGCTTGGGTGCGGGAGGGCCCAACAATGAGCAGTTCTTC.

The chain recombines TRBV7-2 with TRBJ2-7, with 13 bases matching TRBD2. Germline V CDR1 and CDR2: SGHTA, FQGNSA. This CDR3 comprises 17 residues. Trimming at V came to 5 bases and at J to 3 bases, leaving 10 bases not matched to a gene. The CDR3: CASSILAGGPRYYEQYF. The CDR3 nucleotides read TGTGCCAGCAGCATACTAGCGGGAGGGCCTCGTTACTACGAGCAGTACTTC.

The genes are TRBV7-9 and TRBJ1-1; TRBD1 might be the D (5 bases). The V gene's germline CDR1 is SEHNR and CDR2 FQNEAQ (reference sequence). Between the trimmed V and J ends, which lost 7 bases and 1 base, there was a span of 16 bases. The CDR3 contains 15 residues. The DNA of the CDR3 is TGTGCCAGCATGGGGACGGGGAGGGGGAACACTGAAGCTTTCTTT. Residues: CASMGTGRGNTEAFF.

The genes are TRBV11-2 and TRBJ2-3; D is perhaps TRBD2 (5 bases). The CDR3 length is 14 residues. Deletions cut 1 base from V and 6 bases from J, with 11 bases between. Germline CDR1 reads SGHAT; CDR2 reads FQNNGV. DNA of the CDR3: TGTGCCAGCAGCTTAGGGCCTTCGGGGGATACGCAGTATTTT. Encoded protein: CASSLGPSGDTQYF.

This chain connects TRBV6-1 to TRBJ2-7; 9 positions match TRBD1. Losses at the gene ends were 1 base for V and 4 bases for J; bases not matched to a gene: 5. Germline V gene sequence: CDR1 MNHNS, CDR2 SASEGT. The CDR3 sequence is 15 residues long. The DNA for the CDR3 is TGTGCCAGCAGTGAAGGGGACAGGGTGCCATACGAGCAGTACTTC. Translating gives CASSEGDRVPYEQYF.

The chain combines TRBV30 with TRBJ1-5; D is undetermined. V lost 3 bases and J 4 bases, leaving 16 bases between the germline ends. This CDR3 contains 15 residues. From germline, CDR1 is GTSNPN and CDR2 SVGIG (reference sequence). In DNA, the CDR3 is TGTGCCTGGAGCCATGGTCCCGGAGGGAATCAGCCCCAGCATTTT. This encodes CAWSHGPGGNQPQHF.